This TCR beta chain was retrieved from a study of T cells after posttransplantation cyclophosphamide. Concerning this clone itself: Antigen unknown.

Trimming shortened V by 4 bases and J by 5 bases, and 20 bases separated the two germline ends. Germline lookup yields CDR1 KGHSH and CDR2 LQKENI. This CDR3 has 16 residues. Treatment was busulfan-fludarabine conditioning, a marrow graft, and cyclophosphamide on days +3 and +4. Study findings and constraints: TRB clonality was highly associated with recipient CMV seropositivity and reactivation.

The table came from immunoSEQ multiplex PCR; TCRdb's copy has only in-frame clones and leaves some out. The sample has 15,000 to 20,000 clones, roughly 80% seen once; the top ten hold approximately 30%. The material was CD8+ T cells sorted from PBMCs, obtained 1903 days after a stem cell transplant with posttransplant cyclophosphamide. The sequence was collected from a female patient between 40 and 55 years old who received an allogeneic stem cell transplant from a related donor, was CMV-positive, and had no GVHD. Some of the T cells might come from the graft donor. The chain joins TRBV18 to TRBJ1-2, with D uncertain. Here the CDR3 reads CASSLLIERREYGYTF. CDR3 bases: TGTGCCAGCTCACTGCTTATTGAGAGGAGGGAATATGGCTACACCTTC.